This T cell receptor beta chain derives from a study of identical twins. CDR1 is LGHDT, CDR2 YNNKEL, per germline (reference sequence). This CDR3 spans 13 amino acids. The junction had 2 bases not matched to a gene; V was cut back by 1 base and J by 5 bases. After template switching added a universal primer site, the resulting cDNA carried unique molecular identifiers. MiXCR, run by TCRdb on the 5' RACE reads, gives a single entry per CDR3 protein. The sample records 450,000 or so distinct CDR3 sequences, approximately 15% being singletons. These same data were also listed under a study on yellow fever vaccine responses in identical twins.

V is TRBV3-1 and J is TRBJ2-7; the match to TRBD1 covers 7 bases. The sequenced sample was CD4+ T cells sorted from blood. This sequence originates from a woman in her late teens or twenties in good health. CDR3: CASSQVTGNEQYF. CDR3 bases: TGTGCCAGCAGCCAAGTGACAGGGAACGAGCAGTACTTC.